This note documents a single T cell receptor beta chain sequence. Its antigen is as yet unknown. PCR was performed a second time for roughly 6 to 12 cycles using a sample-barcoded 5' primer and a J-beta primer mix. The authors tagged each cDNA molecule using a template-switch adaptor with 12 random nucleotides. TCRdb recomputed calls from the 5' RACE reads with MiXCR, one row per CDR3 protein. The table lists approximately 600,000 distinct CDR3 sequences, 58% of them singletons. The data stem from a study of blood T cells in healthy people across ages. The CDR3 sequence is 16 residues long. Germline lookup yields CDR1 DFQATT and CDR2 SNEGSKA (reference sequence). Regarding the study as a whole: Any conclusive comparison of naive versus antigen-experienced cells was prevented by using unsorted PBMCs.

The TCR sequence derives from a man aged 55 to 70 in good health. This chain connects TRBV20-1 to TRBJ2-7, with TRBD1 as a possible D gene (5 bases). TRBJ2-5 matches the DNA end more closely, so the J call is doubtful. Material for sequencing was blood. The CDR3 loop is CSARDWSGNYWETQYF. CDR3 coding DNA: TGCAGTGCTAGAGATTGGTCAGGGAACTATTGGGAGACCCAGTACTTC.